The 14 T cell receptor beta chains below come from one sample, sequenced in a study of human T cells and chemical hapten exposure (dated by TCRdb to the early 2020s). The time point label for this specimen denotes: patch test 2, 6 weeks after DPC sensitization. This sample's treatment or condition label indicates: therapeutic diphenylcyclopropenone sensitization with weekly scalp DPC. Total RNA was extracted from unfractionated whole blood that had been collected in Tempus Blood RNA tubes. Library creation used RACE. These reads were obtained on a NextSeq 500. In-frame beta chains were kept once TCRdb had trimmed the public reads at Q25 with fastp and called clones with MiXCR. Identical CDR3 proteins give one entry, which carries the most common genes and DNA. The sample records approximately 46,000 distinct CDR3 sequences, 9.5% to 10% of which are singletons. The top ten clones comprise 11% to 15% of the sample.

The material sequenced was whole blood, taken in connection with sensitization to the hapten diphenylcyclopropenone (DPC). These receptors were collected from a woman aged 25 to 39 with alopecia areata. Some clones in this sample may be carry-over from other donors' samples.

Ten or more counts support this clonotype. The chain has TRBV7-6 and TRBJ1-4; 7 nucleotides match TRBD1. The CDR3 is 14 residues long. With 6 bases clipped from V and 4 bases from J, the junction kept 5 bases outside the gene matches. CDR1 is SGHVS, CDR2 FNYEAQ, per germline. The CDR3 loop reads CASSLQGINEKLFF. DNA for the CDR3: TGTGCCAGCAGTCTACAGGGGATTAATGAAAAACTGTTTTTT.

The chain employs TRBV7-8 and TRBJ1-2; TRBD1 aligns across 9 bases. V lost 5 bases to trimming and J lost 3 bases; unmatched junction nucleotides: 4. The CDR3 is made up of 14 amino acids. CDR1 is SGHVS and CDR2 is FQNEAQ in the germline V gene. Here the CDR3 DNA reads TGTGCCAGCAGCCAGGACAGGGGTGACTATGGCTACACCTTC. Translating it yields CASSQDRGDYGYTF.

This chain connects TRBV13 to TRBJ2-7, with D maybe TRBD2 (7 bases). Trimming cost V 6 bases and J 3 bases, with 12 bases left between them. This CDR3 spans 13 amino acids. Germline V CDR1 and CDR2: PRHDT, FYEKMQ (reference sequence). The CDR3 region is CASRGGGGYEQYF. The CDR3 DNA is TGTGCCAGCAGAGGGGGGGGCGGCTACGAGCAGTACTTC.

The table lists this clonotype with many counts. This chain links TRBV5-8 with TRBJ2-7; D is undetermined. The germline V gene has CDR1 SGHTS and CDR2 YDEGEE. V dropped 6 bases and J dropped 7 bases, with 11 bases sitting between them. CDR3 length equals 11 residues. The CDR3 nucleotides are TGTGCCAGCATCCCCGCCCGGGAGCAGTACTTC. It encodes CASIPAREQYF.

The chain recombines TRBV5-4 with TRBJ2-6; no clear D. The CDR3 consists of 18 residues. V was clipped by 0 bases and J by 1 base, with 14 bases between them. The germline V gene encodes CDR1 SGHNT and CDR2 YYREEE (reference sequence). CDR3 protein: CASSLGLGEGSGANVLTF. The DNA for the CDR3 is TGTGCCAGCAGCTTGGGGCTTGGGGAAGGATCTGGGGCCAACGTCCTGACTTTC.

The chain is built from TRBV29-1 and TRBJ2-7; the match to TRBD1 covers 11 bases. The germline V gene encodes CDR1 SQVTM and CDR2 ANQGSEA. This CDR3 comprises 13 residues. V dropped 4 bases and J dropped 4; count of bases not matched to a gene: 3. As DNA, the CDR3 is TGCAGCGTTGGGACAGGGGGCTGGTACGAGCAGTACTTC. This translates into CSVGTGGWYEQYF.

This chain uses TRBV28 with TRBJ2-7, with D maybe TRBD2 (5 bases). V was cut by 8 bases and J by 3 bases, with 11 bases left in between. CDR3 length: 12 residues. The germline CDR1 and CDR2 sequences are MDHEN and SYDVKM. The CDR3 nucleotides read TGTGCCAGCCGCGGGTGGGACTACGAGCAGTACTTC. Its translation is CASRGWDYEQYF.

This clonotype was found many times. The chain is built from TRBV7-9 and TRBJ2-2; D is undetermined. The CDR3 runs to 16 residues. Germline values: CDR1 SEHNR, CDR2 FQNEAQ (reference sequence). The V gene lost 5 bases and the J gene lost 0 bases, with 13 bases spanning the gap. The CDR3 protein is CASSPHVDSNTGELFF. The CDR3 DNA is TGTGCCAGCAGCCCTCACGTTGACTCGAACACCGGGGAGCTGTTTTTT.

The chain links TRBV5-5 to TRBJ1-2, with D possibly TRBD1 on 6 matching bases. The CDR3 is made up of 15 amino acids. V lost 4 bases and J lost 2, with 15 bases in between. The germline V gene has CDR1 SGHKS and CDR2 YYEKEE (reference sequence). CDR3 DNA sequence: TGTGCCAGCAGCCGAGAAGGACAGTCCAACTATGGCTACACCTTC. This translates into CASSREGQSNYGYTF.

This chain joins TRBV5-6 and TRBJ2-3; a possible D gene is TRBD1 (6 bases). There are 13 residues in the CDR3. The germline V gene has CDR1 SGHDT and CDR2 YYEEEE. V shed 6 bases and J shed 3 bases, with 11 bases lying between them. Written as DNA, the CDR3 is TGTGCCAGCACTCAGGGGAATACAGATACGCAGTATTTT. Its protein product is CASTQGNTDTQYF.

The genes are TRBV12-3 or TRBV12-4 and TRBJ2-4; D is unclear. The ends were cut back, 7 bases at V and 0 bases at J, with 7 bases in the middle. CDR3 size: 13 residues. CDR3 nucleotides: TGTGCCAGCATAAGTTCAGCCAAAAACATTCAGTACTTC. Translating it yields CASISSAKNIQYF.

The chain links TRBV7-6 to TRBJ2-2; either TRBD1 or TRBD2 may supply D (6 bases each). V lost 0 bases and J lost 8, with 13 bases in between. This CDR3 spans 15 amino acids. CDR1 and CDR2 from the germline V gene are SGHVS and FNYEAQ. CDR3 nucleotides: TGTGCCAGCAGCTTAGCAATGGGGGGCCAAGGGGAGCTGTTTTTT. Encoded protein: CASSLAMGGQGELFF.

This clonotype was detected only a few times. The J gene is TRBJ2-7, the V gene TRBV7-2; TRBD2 is a possible D gene (5 bases). Trimming took 5 bases from V and 4 from J, leaving 15 bases between them. Germline-derived CDR1 and CDR2 are SGHTA and FQGNSA. This CDR3 spans 14 amino acids. CDR3 DNA: TGTGCCAGCAGCATCAACCTTCCGGGGTACGAGCAGTACTTC. As protein: CASSINLPGYEQYF.

In this sample, this clonotype turned up a few times. The DNA for the CDR3 is TGTGCCAGCAGTCTCCTGGCGGATACGCAGTATTTT. This encodes CASSLLADTQYF. This rearrangement joins TRBV28 to TRBJ2-3; D is unresolved. Germline V gives CDR1 MDHEN, CDR2 SYDVKM. V dropped 5 bases and J dropped 6 bases, with 9 bases sitting between them. The CDR3 consists of 12 residues.